This note documents a single T cell receptor (beta chain) sequence. What it binds is not known. This sample is part of a study of identifying expanded T cells in peripheral blood. The study's findings and limits: Technical replicates showed around 1.2 changed clones; approximately 2 weeks roughly 16; four weeks 19.

No infections or other immune events were documented during collection. This table comes from immunoSEQ multiplex PCR, and its TCRdb copy is limited to in-frame clones, with some not included. The table records around 90,000 clones, approximately 89% of them present only once. With V trimmed by 3 bases and J by 7 bases, 3 bases remained unmatched. CDR1 PRHDT and CDR2 FYEKMQ come from the germline V gene (reference sequence). CDR3 length: 13 residues. The TCR comes from a person aged 18 to 70 in good health. The specimen was blood. This chain connects TRBV13 to TRBJ1-1, with 9 bases identical to TRBD1. The CDR3 loop is CASSFGTGSEAFF. The CDR3, as DNA: TGTGCCAGCAGCTTTGGGACAGGGAGTGAAGCTTTCTTT. Looking up the rest from reference TRBV13 and TRBJ1-1 gives the full variable domain: AAGVIQSPRHLIKEKRETATLKCYPIPRHDTVYWYQQGPGQDPQFLISFYEKMQSDKGSIPDRFSAQQFSDYHSELNMSSLELGDSALYFCASSFGTGSEAFFGQGTRLTVV.